The rows below give T cell receptor beta chains drawn from one sample of a study of beta chain features in type 1 diabetes. Assay used: immunoSEQ multiplex PCR; TCRdb lists only in-frame clones, some missing. The sample lists 250,000 to 350,000 clones, approximately 14% occurring once. The sequenced sample consisted of naive CD4+ T cells from blood. These receptors were collected from a man aged 25 to 45 with type 1 diabetes. CDR3s include the opening cysteine and the closing phenylalanine or tryptophan. A D gene is named only where the DNA matches it firmly. Clone size is stated in some rows and not others, as once, few, many or a class when expanded.

d_call: NA; j_call: TRBJ2-7; v_call: TRBV29-1; clone_size: NA; cdr3_aa: CSVEGSGTYEQYF; cdr3_nt: TGCAGCGTTGAAGGGTCAGGGACCTACGAGCAGTACTTC
d_call: TRBD1; j_call: TRBJ1-5; v_call: TRBV15; clone_size: few; cdr3_aa: CATSSRDRPLGPQHF; cdr3_nt: TGTGCCACCAGCAGCCGGGACAGGCCCCTAGGGCCCCAGCATTTT
d_call: NA; j_call: TRBJ2-1; v_call: TRBV5-1; clone_size: few; cdr3_aa: CASSLDPEGEQFF; cdr3_nt: TGCGCCAGCAGCTTGGACCCCGAGGGTGAGCAGTTCTTC
d_call: TRBD2; j_call: TRBJ2-7; v_call: TRBV7-9; clone_size: few; cdr3_aa: CASSSPSLASSSYEQYF; cdr3_nt: TGTGCCAGCAGCTCACCATCACTAGCGTCAAGCTCCTACGAGCAGTACTTC
d_call: TRBD2; j_call: TRBJ2-3; v_call: TRBV5-1; clone_size: few; cdr3_aa: CASGELAGVEDTQYF; cdr3_nt: TGCGCCAGCGGCGAACTAGCGGGAGTAGAGGATACGCAGTATTTT
d_call: NA; j_call: TRBJ2-5; v_call: TRBV2; clone_size: few; cdr3_aa: CANSGVGETQYF; cdr3_nt: TGTGCCAACTCGGGAGTTGGAGAGACCCAGTACTTC
d_call: NA; j_call: TRBJ2-7; v_call: TRBV6-5; clone_size: few; cdr3_aa: CASSYSAETLYEQYF; cdr3_nt: TGTGCCAGCAGTTACTCGGCGGAGACCCTTTACGAGCAGTACTTC
d_call: TRBD2; j_call: TRBJ2-5; v_call: TRBV19; clone_size: NA; cdr3_aa: CASSHPGGSRPETQYF; cdr3_nt: TGTGCCAGTAGTCACCCGGGAGGATCGAGGCCAGAGACCCAGTACTTC
d_call: NA; j_call: TRBJ2-7; v_call: TRBV28; clone_size: NA; cdr3_aa: CAITSSWSSYEQYF; cdr3_nt: TGTGCCATAACATCCTCTTGGTCCTCCTACGAGCAGTACTTC
d_call: NA; j_call: TRBJ1-5; v_call: TRBV6-5; clone_size: few; cdr3_aa: CASSEDFSNQPQHF; cdr3_nt: TGTGCCAGCAGCGAGGACTTTAGCAATCAGCCCCAGCATTTT
d_call: TRBD2; j_call: TRBJ2-1; v_call: TRBV14; clone_size: NA; cdr3_aa: CASSITSGWDDEQFF; cdr3_nt: TGTGCCAGCAGCATAACTAGCGGGTGGGACGATGAGCAGTTCTTC
d_call: TRBD2; j_call: TRBJ2-1; v_call: TRBV4-2; clone_size: NA; cdr3_aa: CASSQEVLAGERAQFF; cdr3_nt: TGTGCCAGCAGCCAAGAGGTTCTAGCGGGAGAACGTGCGCAGTTCTTC
d_call: NA; j_call: TRBJ2-7; v_call: TRBV18; clone_size: NA; cdr3_aa: CASSPPGREQYF; cdr3_nt: TGTGCCAGCTCACCACCGGGGCGCGAGCAGTACTTC
d_call: TRBD1; j_call: TRBJ1-1; v_call: TRBV19; clone_size: NA; cdr3_aa: CASKENRGQNTEAFF; cdr3_nt: TGTGCCAGTAAGGAGAACAGGGGGCAAAACACTGAAGCTTTCTTT
d_call: TRBD1; j_call: TRBJ1-2; v_call: TRBV28; clone_size: few; cdr3_aa: CASSPRLGTGYGYTF; cdr3_nt: TGTGCCAGCAGTCCCCGCCTGGGGACAGGCTATGGCTACACCTTC
d_call: NA; j_call: TRBJ1-1; v_call: TRBV18; clone_size: few; cdr3_aa: CASSPWTVNTEAFF; cdr3_nt: TGTGCCAGCTCACCCTGGACAGTGAACACTGAAGCTTTCTTT
d_call: TRBD1; j_call: TRBJ2-7; v_call: TRBV18; clone_size: NA; cdr3_aa: CASSLRDRGTYEQYF; cdr3_nt: TGTGCCAGCTCACTACGGGACAGGGGGACCTACGAGCAGTACTTC
d_call: TRBD2; j_call: TRBJ2-5; v_call: TRBV5-1; clone_size: few; cdr3_aa: CASSLRGLGETQYF; cdr3_nt: TGCGCCAGCAGCCTAAGGGGACTAGGAGAGACCCAGTACTTC
d_call: NA; j_call: TRBJ2-3; v_call: TRBV2; clone_size: few; cdr3_aa: CASSDRGPSGSTDTQYF; cdr3_nt: TGTGCCAGCAGTGATCGGGGGCCTAGCGGTTCCACAGATACGCAGTATTTT
d_call: NA; j_call: TRBJ2-3; v_call: TRBV18; clone_size: few; cdr3_aa: CASSLADTQYF; cdr3_nt: TGTGCCAGCTCATTAGCAGATACGCAGTATTTT
d_call: NA; j_call: TRBJ1-5; v_call: TRBV25-1; clone_size: NA; cdr3_aa: CASSGQGYSNQPQHF; cdr3_nt: TGTGCCAGCAGTGGTCAGGGGTATAGCAATCAGCCCCAGCATTTT
d_call: TRBD1; j_call: TRBJ2-7; v_call: TRBV11-2; clone_size: few; cdr3_aa: CASRKPGTGFYEQYF; cdr3_nt: TGTGCCAGCAGGAAACCCGGGACAGGGTTTTACGAGCAGTACTTC
d_call: NA; j_call: TRBJ1-2; v_call: TRBV28; clone_size: few; cdr3_aa: CASSPASSGNYGYTF; cdr3_nt: TGTGCCAGCAGTCCCGCCTCTTCGGGGAACTATGGCTACACCTTC
d_call: TRBD2; j_call: TRBJ2-7; v_call: TRBV5-1; clone_size: few; cdr3_aa: CASSLVASGSSYEQYF; cdr3_nt: TGCGCCAGCAGCTTGGTCGCTAGCGGGAGTTCCTACGAGCAGTACTTC
d_call: NA; j_call: TRBJ2-5; v_call: TRBV5-1; clone_size: NA; cdr3_aa: CASSLAGRSTGQETQYF; cdr3_nt: TGCGCCAGCAGCTTGGCAGGCAGATCAACGGGACAAGAGACCCAGTACTTC
d_call: NA; j_call: TRBJ2-1; v_call: TRBV9; clone_size: NA; cdr3_aa: CASSVAGDHYNEQFF; cdr3_nt: TGTGCCAGCAGCGTAGCGGGAGATCATTACAATGAGCAGTTCTTC
d_call: NA; j_call: TRBJ2-4; v_call: TRBV5-1; clone_size: few; cdr3_aa: CASSPLYGLNKNIQYF; cdr3_nt: TGCGCCAGCAGCCCGCTTTATGGGCTCAACAAAAACATTCAGTACTTC
d_call: TRBD1; j_call: TRBJ2-2; v_call: TRBV5-1; clone_size: NA; cdr3_aa: CASSLAHRQGSGELFF; cdr3_nt: TGCGCCAGCAGCTTGGCCCACCGACAGGGTTCCGGGGAGCTGTTTTTT
d_call: TRBD1; j_call: TRBJ1-2; v_call: TRBV29-1; clone_size: NA; cdr3_aa: CSVRATGTGPYGYTF; cdr3_nt: TGCAGCGTTAGAGCGACCGGGACAGGGCCCTATGGCTACACCTTC
d_call: NA; j_call: TRBJ1-2; v_call: TRBV7-9; clone_size: few; cdr3_aa: CASSLRSDSYGYTF; cdr3_nt: TGTGCCAGCAGCTTACGTTCCGACTCTTATGGCTACACCTTC
d_call: NA; j_call: TRBJ2-5; v_call: TRBV20-1; clone_size: few; cdr3_aa: CSAGPTQYF; cdr3_nt: TGCAGTGCCGGTCCGACCCAGTACTTC